This is a list of T cell receptor beta chains from one sample in a study of T cells in Graves' hyperthyroidism and ophthalmopathy. TCRdb reanalysed the multiplex PCR reads using MiXCR and keeps one entry per CDR3 protein. The top ten clones hold over 30% of a sample with 660,000 or so distinct CDR3 sequences, around 20% of them seen once. Sequenced material: blood. The receptor source for this set is a young man with Graves' ophthalmopathy. CDR3s include the opening cysteine and the closing phenylalanine or tryptophan. Each record gives: V gene, clone size, D gene, J gene, CDR3 protein, CDR3 DNA. A D gene is named only where the DNA matches it firmly. Not every row has a clone size; where given, it reads once, few, many or a size class.

>TRBV29-1|once|NA|TRBJ2-3
CSFGPPTDTQYF
TGCAGCTTCGGACCTCCCACAGATACGCAGTATTTT
>TRBV11-2|NA|TRBD2|TRBJ2-1
CASSLVSGRANEQFF
TGTGCCAGCAGCTTAGTTAGCGGGAGGGCTAATGAGCAGTTCTTC
>TRBV5-1|few|NA|TRBJ1-4
CASSPVQGAKEKLFF
TGCGCCAGCAGCCCAGTACAAGGGGCTAAGGAAAAACTGTTTTTT
>TRBV5-1|NA|TRBD1|TRBJ2-6
CASSSRTGQYYSGANVLTF
TGCGCCAGCAGCTCCCGAACGGGACAGTACTACTCTGGGGCCAACGTCCTGACTTTC
>TRBV27|few|TRBD2|TRBJ2-7
CASSQTSGRAAEQYF
TGTGCCAGCAGTCAGACTAGCGGGAGGGCGGCCGAGCAGTACTTC
>TRBV11-2|many|TRBD1|TRBJ2-3
CASSYGTGRTDTQYF
TGTGCCAGCAGCTATGGGACAGGGAGGACAGATACGCAGTATTTT
>TRBV30|NA|NA|TRBJ2-5
CAWSGGVETQYF
TGTGCCTGGAGTGGGGGGGTCGAGACCCAGTACTTC
>TRBV30|many|TRBD1|TRBJ2-1
CAWRRGRTGRLNEQFF
TGTGCCTGGAGGAGGGGGAGGACAGGGAGGCTCAATGAGCAGTTCTTC
>TRBV12-3/TRBV12-4|few|NA|TRBJ1-2
CASSRRGGNYGYTF
TGTGCCAGCAGCAGGAGGGGGGGTAACTATGGCTACACCTTC
>TRBV4-2|NA|NA|TRBJ1-1
CASSQSQGMNTEAFF
TGTGCCAGCAGCCAAAGCCAGGGGATGAACACTGAAGCTTTCTTT
>TRBV6-5|few|TRBD2|TRBJ2-3
CASSYEGLAGLDTQYF
TGTGCCAGCAGTTACGAGGGACTAGCGGGGCTAGATACGCAGTATTTT
>TRBV7-8|many|NA|TRBJ2-3
CASSTPLAPSTDTQYF
TGTGCCAGCAGCACCCCCCTAGCGCCAAGCACAGATACGCAGTATTTT
>TRBV30|few|TRBD1|TRBJ1-2
CAWSVRTGTNYGYTF
TGTGCCTGGAGTGTAAGGACAGGGACTAACTATGGCTACACCTTC
>TRBV27|many|TRBD1|TRBJ1-2
CASSWTGALTRNDGYTF
TGTGCCAGCAGTTGGACAGGGGCGTTAACTAGGAACGATGGCTACACCTTC
>TRBV20-1|once|NA|TRBJ1-2
CSAQMATEEYGYTF
TGCAGTGCTCAAATGGCGACAGAAGAGTATGGCTACACCTTC
>TRBV20-1|many|TRBD2|TRBJ2-1
CSAHGTSGLSYNEQFF
TGCAGTGCACATGGGACTAGCGGGTTGTCCTACAATGAGCAGTTCTTC
>TRBV28|NA|NA|TRBJ1-4
CASSLNAAGEKLFF
TGTGCCAGCAGCTTGAACGCCGCTGGTGAAAAACTGTTTTTT
>TRBV5-1|many|NA|TRBJ2-7
CASSLGKAYEQYF
TGCGCCAGCAGCTTGGGGAAGGCCTACGAGCAGTACTTC
>TRBV2|few|NA|TRBJ1-6
CASIEDTGPNSPLHF
TGTGCCAGCATAGAGGACACTGGCCCGAATTCACCCCTCCACTTT
>TRBV4-1|NA|NA|TRBJ2-3
CASSQEERSTDTQYF
TGCGCCAGCAGCCAAGAAGAGCGAAGCACAGATACGCAGTATTTT
>TRBV10-2|NA|TRBD1|TRBJ2-7
CASRSTDRAYDEQYF
TGCGCCAGCAGGTCTACAGACAGGGCGTACGACGAGCAGTACTTC
>TRBV7-3|many|TRBD2|TRBJ2-3
CASSLGLADSTDTQYF
TGTGCCAGCAGCCTCGGACTAGCGGATAGCACAGATACGCAGTATTTT
>TRBV11-3|NA|TRBD1|TRBJ1-1
CASSLDHRRDRGRNTEAFF
TGTGCCAGCAGCTTAGATCATAGAAGGGACAGGGGGCGGAACACTGAAGCTTTCTTT
>TRBV10-3|few|NA|TRBJ2-5
CAISESAAEETQYF
TGTGCCATCAGTGAGTCGGCAGCGGAGGAGACCCAGTACTTC
>TRBV5-1|NA|NA|TRBJ1-4
CASSSISAGQNEKLFF
TGCGCCAGCAGCTCCATTTCGGCAGGTCAGAATGAAAAACTGTTTTTT
>TRBV29-1|NA|TRBD1|TRBJ2-1
CSVTGTGGPNEQFF
TGCAGCGTCACCGGGACAGGGGGACCCAATGAGCAGTTCTTC
>TRBV20-1|NA|TRBD2|TRBJ2-5
CSASRLAVETQYF
TGCAGTGCTAGTAGACTAGCGGTAGAGACCCAGTACTTC
>TRBV18|few|NA|TRBJ2-7
CASSPGDTYEQYF
TGTGCCAGCTCACCAGGGGACACCTACGAGCAGTACTTC
>TRBV30|many|NA|TRBJ1-6
CAWGPGTPDNSPLHF
TGTGCCTGGGGACCCGGGACACCTGATAATTCACCCCTCCACTTT
>TRBV7-9|few|NA|TRBJ2-7
CASSHDLNEQYF
TGTGCCAGCAGCCACGATTTGAACGAGCAGTACTTC
>TRBV18|many|NA|TRBJ2-3
CASSPDRVSTDTQYF
TGTGCCAGCTCACCTGACCGGGTCAGCACAGATACGCAGTATTTT
>TRBV5-8|NA|NA|TRBJ2-5
CASSLAFSFQETQYF
TGTGCCAGCAGCTTGGCGTTTAGTTTTCAAGAGACCCAGTACTTC
>TRBV3-1|many|NA|TRBJ1-5
CASSQGSGNQPQHF
TGTGCCAGCAGCCAAGGAAGTGGGAATCAGCCCCAGCATTTT
>TRBV25-1|NA|TRBD2|TRBJ2-3
CASSEFRGETDTQYF
TGTGCCAGCAGTGAATTTCGGGGGGAGACAGATACGCAGTATTTT
>TRBV5-1|NA|NA|TRBJ1-2
CASSLMTQTYGYTF
TGCGCCAGCAGCTTGATGACACAGACCTATGGCTACACCTTC
>TRBV28|NA|TRBD2|TRBJ2-2
CASSSETSGAIPRELFF
TGTGCCAGCAGTTCAGAGACTAGCGGGGCTATCCCCAGGGAGCTGTTTTTT
>TRBV5-4|NA|TRBD2|TRBJ2-7
CASSSVSGRAVNEQYF
TGTGCCAGCAGCTCCGTTAGCGGGAGGGCCGTTAACGAGCAGTACTTC
>TRBV10-3|few|TRBD2|TRBJ2-7
CAISVTASGKYEQYF
TGTGCCATCAGTGTAACGGCTAGCGGGAAGTACGAGCAGTACTTC
>TRBV30|many|TRBD1|TRBJ2-7
CACPRRDRVYEQYF
TGTGCCTGTCCGCGCCGGGACAGGGTCTACGAGCAGTACTTC
>TRBV20-1|few|TRBD2|TRBJ2-1
CSARGLAGAEQFF
TGCAGTGCCAGAGGACTAGCGGGAGCCGAGCAGTTCTTC
>TRBV29-1|NA|TRBD2|TRBJ2-1
CSVYYSASGYNEQLF
TGCAGCGTTTATTACAGCGCTAGCGGATACAATGAGCAGCTCTTC
>TRBV5-1|few|NA|TRBJ2-3
CASSLEGRGTDTQYF
TGCGCCAGCAGCTTGGAAGGCAGGGGCACAGATACGCAGTATTTT
>TRBV30|NA|TRBD2|TRBJ2-3
CAWSPLRTSGTADTQYF
TGTGCCTGGAGCCCTCTTCGGACTAGCGGGACGGCAGATACGCAGTATTTT
>TRBV29-1|few|NA|TRBJ1-1
CSAISRGPTEAFF
TGCAGCGCAATTTCCAGGGGCCCCACTGAAGCTTTCTTT
>TRBV5-1|few|TRBD2|TRBJ2-1
CASRLSGSSYNEQFF
TGCGCCAGCAGACTTAGCGGGAGCTCCTACAATGAGCAGTTCTTC
>TRBV12-3/TRBV12-4|few|NA|TRBJ1-6
CASSFYRDHSPLHF
TGTGCCAGCAGTTTTTACAGGGATCATTCACCCCTCCACTTT
>TRBV6-2/TRBV6-3|NA|NA|TRBJ2-1
CASNNRDGSEQFF
TGTGCCAGCAACAACAGGGACGGGAGTGAGCAGTTCTTC
>TRBV13|few|TRBD2|TRBJ2-7
CASSLEGLAGNEQYF
TGTGCCAGCAGCTTGGAAGGACTAGCGGGAAACGAGCAGTACTTC
>TRBV30|NA|NA|TRBJ2-5
CAWSTREETQYF
TGTGCCTGGAGTACCCGGGAAGAGACCCAGTACTTC
>TRBV20-1|NA|TRBD2|TRBJ2-1
CSAPGGERPSSYNEQFF
TGCAGTGCCCCGGGAGGGGAAAGGCCCAGCTCCTACAATGAGCAGTTCTTC
>TRBV7-8|few|TRBD1|TRBJ2-5
CASSLVGDSASKTQYF
TGTGCCAGCAGCTTAGTAGGGGACAGCGCATCGAAGACCCAGTACTTC
>TRBV6-1|few|TRBD2|TRBJ2-2
CASSNRDYNTGELFF
TGTGCCAGCAGTAACCGGGACTACAACACCGGGGAGCTGTTTTTT
>TRBV27|many|NA|TRBJ1-6
CASSLSWGGSPLHF
TGTGCCAGCAGTTTATCTTGGGGGGGTTCACCCCTCCACTTT
>TRBV20-1|few|NA|TRBJ1-3
CSASLSGGNTIYF
TGCAGTGCTAGCCTGAGCGGTGGAAACACCATATATTTT
>TRBV2|NA|TRBD2|TRBJ2-1
CATGGPSNEQFF
TGTGCCACGGGGGGACCAAGCAATGAGCAGTTCTTC